This T cell receptor (beta chain) was recorded in a study of identical twins. Whole-study results and caveats: A lower insertion count was a feature of abundant cord blood beta clonotypes, with no such feature in memory repertoires.

A remark on this clonotype: As yet, its antigen is unknown.

In TCRdb, the 5' RACE reads were re-called with MiXCR into one record per CDR3 protein. Of 1.5 million to 2 million distinct CDR3 sequences listed, around 33% are singletons. The sequence came from a newborn girl in good health. The specimen was cord blood.

CDR3 protein: CLAEIYNEQYF. As DNA, the CDR3 is TGCCTAGCGGAGATCTACAATGAGCAGTACTTC. The chain links TRBV29-1 to TRBJ2-1; 7 nucleotides line up with TRBD2. The J call may be wrong; the DNA end is better matched by TRBJ2-7. Germline CDR1 SQVTM, CDR2 ANQGSEA. This CDR3 spans 11 amino acids.